This record concerns one T cell receptor beta chain sequence. Its antigen is not identified. In nominal health when sampled, donors likely had unrecorded immune exposures nonetheless. This specimen belongs to a study of cytomegalovirus exposure and HLA in healthy donors. Study results and limitations: In a later analysis, DRB1 alleles had the most associated TCRs; HLA-C alleles the fewest. In vitro work confirmed that a few CMV-associated chains recognize CMV antigens. In a later analysis, the majority of CMV-associated beta chains seemingly showed HLA restriction.

The PCR employed 60 Vbeta primers together with 13 Jbeta primers. Data came from immunoSEQ multiplex PCR; TCRdb stores just in-frame clones and leaves some out. The data hold 100,000 to 150,000 clones, with over 75% observed a single time. With 6 bases removed from V and 9 bases from J, the gap between germline ends came to 16 bases. CDR1 SEHNR and CDR2 FQNEAQ come from the germline V gene (reference sequence). The CDR3 runs 13 residues. V and J are TRBV7-9 and TRBJ2-3, with a possible D match to TRBD2 (5 bases). Sequenced material: PBMCs. This TCR was sampled from a woman between 40 and 55 years old in good health and CMV-seropositive. The CDR3 nucleotides are TGTGCCAGCAGGAGAGGAGAGGGCTGGACGCAGTATTTT. Protein sequence: CASRRGEGWTQYF.